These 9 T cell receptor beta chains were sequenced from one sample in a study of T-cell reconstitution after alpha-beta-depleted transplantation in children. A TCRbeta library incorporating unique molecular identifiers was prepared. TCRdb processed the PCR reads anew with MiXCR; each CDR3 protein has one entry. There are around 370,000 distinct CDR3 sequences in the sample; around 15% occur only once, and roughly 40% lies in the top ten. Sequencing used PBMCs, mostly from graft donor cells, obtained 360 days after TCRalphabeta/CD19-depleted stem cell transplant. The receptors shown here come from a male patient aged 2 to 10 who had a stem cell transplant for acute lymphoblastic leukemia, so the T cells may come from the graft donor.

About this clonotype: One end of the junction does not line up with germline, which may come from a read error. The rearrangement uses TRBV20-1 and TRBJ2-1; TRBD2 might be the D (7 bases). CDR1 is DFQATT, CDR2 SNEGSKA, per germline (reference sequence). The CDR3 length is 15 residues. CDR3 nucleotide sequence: TGCTGTGCTAGAGGGGGGGGACAAGACTACAATGAGCAGTTCTTC. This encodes CCARGGGQDYNEQFF.

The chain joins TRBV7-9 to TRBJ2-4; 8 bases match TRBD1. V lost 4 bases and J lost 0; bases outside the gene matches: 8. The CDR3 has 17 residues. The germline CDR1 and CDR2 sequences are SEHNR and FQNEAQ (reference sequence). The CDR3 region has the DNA TGTGCCAGCAGCTCCCACACAGGGGGTAGAGCCAAAAACATTCAGTACTTC. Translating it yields CASSSHTGGRAKNIQYF.

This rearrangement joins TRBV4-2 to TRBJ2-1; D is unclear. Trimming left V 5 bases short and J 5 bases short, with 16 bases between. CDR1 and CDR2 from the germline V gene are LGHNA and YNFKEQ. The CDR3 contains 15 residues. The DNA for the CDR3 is TGTGCCAGCAGCGCCTTAGCTGCTACCCACAATGAGCAGTTCTTC. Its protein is CASSALAATHNEQFF.

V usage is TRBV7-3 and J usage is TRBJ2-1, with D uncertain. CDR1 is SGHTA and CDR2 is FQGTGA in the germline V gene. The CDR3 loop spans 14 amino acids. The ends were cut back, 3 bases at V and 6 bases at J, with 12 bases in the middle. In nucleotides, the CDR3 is TGTGCCAGCAGCTTCTCCGAGTTAGCCAATGAGCAGTTCTTC. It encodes CASSFSELANEQFF. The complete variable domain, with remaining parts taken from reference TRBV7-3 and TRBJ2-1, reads GAGVSQTPSNKVTEKGKYVELRCDPISGHTALYWYRQSLGQGPEFLIYFQGTGAADDSGLPNDRFFAVRPEGSVSTLKIQRTERGDSAVYLCASSFSELANEQFFGPGTRLTVL.

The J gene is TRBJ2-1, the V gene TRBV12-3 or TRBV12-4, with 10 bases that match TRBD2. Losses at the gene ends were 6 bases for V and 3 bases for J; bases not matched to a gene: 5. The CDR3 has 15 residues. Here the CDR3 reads CASRGSGRGYNEQFF. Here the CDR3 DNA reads TGTGCCAGCAGGGGGAGCGGGAGGGGCTACAATGAGCAGTTCTTC.

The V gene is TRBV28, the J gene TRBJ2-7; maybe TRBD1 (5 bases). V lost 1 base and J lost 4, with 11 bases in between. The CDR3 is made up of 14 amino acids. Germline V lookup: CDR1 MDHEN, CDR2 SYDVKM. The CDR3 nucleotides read TGTGCCAGCAGTTTATCCGGCAGGACATACGAGCAGTACTTC. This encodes CASSLSGRTYEQYF. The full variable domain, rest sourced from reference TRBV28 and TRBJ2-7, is DVKVTQSSRYLVKRTGEKVFLECVQDMDHENMFWYRQDPGLGLRLIYFSYDVKMKEKGDIPEGYSVSREKKERFSLILESASTNQTSMYLCASSLSGRTYEQYFGPGTRLTVT.

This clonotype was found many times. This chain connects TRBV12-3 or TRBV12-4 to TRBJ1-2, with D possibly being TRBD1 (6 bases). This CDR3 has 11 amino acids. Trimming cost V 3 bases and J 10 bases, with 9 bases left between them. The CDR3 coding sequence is TGTGCCAGCAGTTTCGGACAGTTCTACACCTTC. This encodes CASSFGQFYTF.

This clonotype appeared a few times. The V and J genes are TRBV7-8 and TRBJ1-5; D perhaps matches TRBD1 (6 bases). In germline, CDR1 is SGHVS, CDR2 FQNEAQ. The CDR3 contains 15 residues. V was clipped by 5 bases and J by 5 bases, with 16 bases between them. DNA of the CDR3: TGTGCCAGCAGCGGACACCGGACAGTTGATCAGCCCCAGCATTTT. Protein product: CASSGHRTVDQPQHF. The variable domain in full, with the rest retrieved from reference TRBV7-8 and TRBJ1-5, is GAGVSQSPRYKVAKRGQDVALRCDPISGHVSLFWYQQALGQGPEFLTYFQNEAQLDKSGLPSDRFFAERPEGSVSTLKIQRTQQEDSAVYLCASSGHRTVDQPQHFGDGTRLSIL.

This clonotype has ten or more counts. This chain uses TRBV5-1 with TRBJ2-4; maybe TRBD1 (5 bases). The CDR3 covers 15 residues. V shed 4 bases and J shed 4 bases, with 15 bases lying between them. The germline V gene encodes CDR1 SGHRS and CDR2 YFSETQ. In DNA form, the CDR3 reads TGCGCCAGCAGCGAGACAGAGCATTTTAAAAACATTCAGTACTTC. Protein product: CASSETEHFKNIQYF.